The clone carrying this TCR beta chain has a handful of counts. Its antigen is as yet unknown. This specimen comes from a study of lymphopenia after photon versus proton radiotherapy. Method: immunoSEQ multiplex PCR; TCRdb's copy keeps in-frame clones and lacks some. The sample yields around 150,000 clones, 88% seen once. General observations from the study: In patients who died, overall survival fell as post-nadir TCR diversity dropped more. Proton therapy kept repertoires fairly stable, unlike photons, which gained effector/memory cells.

V gave up 5 bases and J gave up 3 bases; unmatched junction bases: 3. The CDR3 contains 14 residues. Germline V CDR1 and CDR2: MGHRA, YSYEKL. The sample was peripheral blood, taken from a patient treated with photon-based radiotherapy. This receptor was taken from a middle-aged man with gastric cancer. This chain connects TRBV4-1 to TRBJ2-2; 7 positions agree with TRBD1. CDR3 sequence: CASSFDRDTGELFF. The CDR3, as DNA: TGCGCCAGCAGCTTTGACAGGGACACCGGGGAGCTGTTTTTT.